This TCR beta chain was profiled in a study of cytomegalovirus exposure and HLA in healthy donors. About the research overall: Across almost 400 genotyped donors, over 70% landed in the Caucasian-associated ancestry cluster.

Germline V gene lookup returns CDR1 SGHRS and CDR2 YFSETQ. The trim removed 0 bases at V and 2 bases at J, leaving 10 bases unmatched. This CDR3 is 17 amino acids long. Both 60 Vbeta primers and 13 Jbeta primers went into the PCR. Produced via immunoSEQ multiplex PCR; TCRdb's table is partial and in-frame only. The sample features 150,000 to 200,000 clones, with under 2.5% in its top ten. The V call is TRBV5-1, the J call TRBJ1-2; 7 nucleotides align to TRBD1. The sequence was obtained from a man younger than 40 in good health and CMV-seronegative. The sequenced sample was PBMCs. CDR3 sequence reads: CASSLDPGTADNYGYTF. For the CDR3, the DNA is TGCGCCAGCAGCTTGGATCCGGGGACAGCCGACAACTATGGCTACACCTTC.